These T cell receptor beta chains were read from a single sample in a study of immune evolution from preneoplasia to lung adenocarcinoma. Clones were sequenced by immunoSEQ multiplex PCR, and TCRdb holds only the in-frame ones, with some missing. Among around 6,200 clones listed, 80% to 85% were seen once. Sequencing input: FFPE invasive lung adenocarcinoma tissue. These receptors were obtained from a person aged 45 to 59 with lung adenocarcinoma. The CDR3 runs from the conserved cysteine through the conserved F or W. D genes are given only for firm matches. The listing skips clone size in some rows; elsewhere it reads once, few, many or a size class.

clone_size: .
j_call: TRBJ1-3
d_call: .
v_call: TRBV19
cdr3_length: 14
cdr3_nt: TGTGCCAGTCTCGACGGGAGCTCTGGAAACACCATATATTTT
cdr3_aa: CASLDGSSGNTIYF

clone_size: .
j_call: TRBJ2-7
d_call: .
v_call: TRBV19
cdr3_length: 15
cdr3_nt: TGTGCCAGTAGTATTAGAGGCAGGGGAACCTACGAGCAGTACTTC
cdr3_aa: CASSIRGRGTYEQYF

clone_size: .
j_call: TRBJ2-7
d_call: .
v_call: TRBV7-8
cdr3_length: 14
cdr3_nt: TGTGCCAGCACCCGGAGGTCCAATAACTACGAGCAGTACTTC
cdr3_aa: CASTRRSNNYEQYF

clone_size: .
j_call: TRBJ1-2
d_call: .
v_call: TRBV30
cdr3_length: 13
cdr3_nt: TGTGCCTGGAGCAGAGGGTCGGACTATGGCTACACCTTC
cdr3_aa: CAWSRGSDYGYTF

clone_size: .
j_call: TRBJ2-7
d_call: TRBD1
v_call: TRBV5-6
cdr3_length: 15
cdr3_nt: TGTGCCAGCAGCTTGGTCACAGGGGGTAGGGACGAGCAGTACTTC
cdr3_aa: CASSLVTGGRDEQYF

clone_size: once
j_call: TRBJ1-1
d_call: TRBD1
v_call: TRBV11-3
cdr3_length: 14
cdr3_nt: TGTGCCAGCAGCTCGGGACAGCCGAACACTGAAGCTTTCTTT
cdr3_aa: CASSSGQPNTEAFF

clone_size: .
j_call: TRBJ1-1
d_call: .
v_call: TRBV11-2
cdr3_length: 15
cdr3_nt: TGTGCCAGCAGCCCAGAGGCGGCAGCGAACACTGAAGCTTTCTTT
cdr3_aa: CASSPEAAANTEAFF

clone_size: .
j_call: TRBJ2-3
d_call: TRBD2
v_call: TRBV11-2
cdr3_length: 17
cdr3_nt: TGTGCCAGCAGCTCAGCTGCTAGAGCGGGAGGGAGGGATACGCAGTATTTT
cdr3_aa: CASSSAARAGGRDTQYF

clone_size: .
j_call: TRBJ1-2
d_call: TRBD1
v_call: TRBV27
cdr3_length: 18
cdr3_nt: TGTGCCAGCAGTTTGGGGGTTAGACAGGGAGGACAAAACTATGGCTACACCTTC
cdr3_aa: CASSLGVRQGGQNYGYTF

clone_size: .
j_call: TRBJ2-7
d_call: .
v_call: TRBV7-8
cdr3_length: 18
cdr3_nt: TGTGCCAGCAGCTCCCGTACCTCGGGGGGCCTGAGCTCCTACGAGCAGTACTTC
cdr3_aa: CASSSRTSGGLSSYEQYF

clone_size: .
j_call: TRBJ2-5
d_call: .
v_call: TRBV18
cdr3_length: 11
cdr3_nt: TGTGCCAGCTCACCCGGGGAGACCCAGTACTTC
cdr3_aa: CASSPGETQYF

clone_size: .
j_call: TRBJ1-2
d_call: TRBD1
v_call: TRBV5-4
cdr3_length: 14
cdr3_nt: TGTGCCAGCACCCCCAGGACAGGGCGGGACGGCTACACCTTC
cdr3_aa: CASTPRTGRDGYTF

clone_size: .
j_call: TRBJ2-7
d_call: TRBD1
v_call: TRBV6-1
cdr3_length: 14
cdr3_nt: TGTGCCAGCCCAAGACCGGGACAGACCTACGAGCAGTACTTC
cdr3_aa: CASPRPGQTYEQYF

clone_size: .
j_call: TRBJ2-1
d_call: .
v_call: TRBV29-1
cdr3_length: 13
cdr3_nt: TGCAGCGTTCGGGATCCCTCCTACAATGAGCAGTTCTTC
cdr3_aa: CSVRDPSYNEQFF

clone_size: .
j_call: TRBJ1-4
d_call: TRBD1
v_call: TRBV7-9
cdr3_length: 16
cdr3_nt: TGTGCCAGCAGCTCCCAGGGGGGGACAGGGAATGAAAAACTGTTTTTT
cdr3_aa: CASSSQGGTGNEKLFF

clone_size: few
j_call: TRBJ2-5
d_call: TRBD2
v_call: TRBV30
cdr3_length: 15
cdr3_nt: TGTGCCTTAACTAGCGGGAGTCTTGGGAAAGAGACCCAGTACTTC
cdr3_aa: CALTSGSLGKETQYF

clone_size: .
j_call: TRBJ2-7
d_call: .
v_call: TRBV10-3
cdr3_length: 14
cdr3_nt: TGTGCCATCAGTGTAGAGGGAACGTCCTACGAGCAGTACTTC
cdr3_aa: CAISVEGTSYEQYF

clone_size: .
j_call: TRBJ2-5
d_call: .
v_call: TRBV28
cdr3_length: 16
cdr3_nt: TGTGCCAGCAGTCCCTCGGGACGGAAAAAGGGGGAGACCCAGTACTTC
cdr3_aa: CASSPSGRKKGETQYF

clone_size: .
j_call: TRBJ2-1
d_call: .
v_call: TRBV11-3
cdr3_length: 19
cdr3_nt: TGTGCCAGCAGCTTAGTGTCTCCCCTATCGGGAGCACTTTCCAATGAGCAGTTCTTC
cdr3_aa: CASSLVSPLSGALSNEQFF

clone_size: .
j_call: TRBJ2-4
d_call: .
v_call: TRBV9
cdr3_length: 14
cdr3_nt: TGTGCCAGCAGCGTAGACTTGACGCAAAACATTCAGTACTTC
cdr3_aa: CASSVDLTQNIQYF

clone_size: .
j_call: TRBJ1-2
d_call: TRBD1
v_call: TRBV28
cdr3_length: 16
cdr3_nt: TGTGCCAGCGGATCCCGACAGGGGGAAGGAGACTATGGCTACACCTTC
cdr3_aa: CASGSRQGEGDYGYTF

clone_size: .
j_call: TRBJ1-4
d_call: TRBD1
v_call: TRBV27
cdr3_length: 13
cdr3_nt: TGTGCCAGCAGTCTTCAGGGGGCGGAAAAACTGTTTTTT
cdr3_aa: CASSLQGAEKLFF

clone_size: .
j_call: TRBJ2-1
d_call: .
v_call: TRBV21-1
cdr3_length: 16
cdr3_nt: TGTGCCAGCAGCAAAGCGCACCTCGCAAGGTACAATGAGCAGTTCTTC
cdr3_aa: CASSKAHLARYNEQFF

clone_size: .
j_call: TRBJ1-3
d_call: .
v_call: TRBV2
cdr3_length: 11
cdr3_nt: TGTGCCAGCAGTGAGGGAAACACCATATATTTT
cdr3_aa: CASSEGNTIYF

clone_size: .
j_call: TRBJ2-5
d_call: TRBD2
v_call: TRBV5-1
cdr3_length: 14
cdr3_nt: TGCGCCAGCAGTAAGGGACTAGCGGAAGAGACCCAGTACTTC
cdr3_aa: CASSKGLAEETQYF

clone_size: .
j_call: TRBJ2-7
d_call: TRBD1
v_call: TRBV5-1
cdr3_length: 15
cdr3_nt: TGCGCCAGCAGCTTAAACAGGGGAGTAGGTTACGAGCAGTACTTC
cdr3_aa: CASSLNRGVGYEQYF

clone_size: .
j_call: TRBJ1-3
d_call: .
v_call: TRBV27
cdr3_length: 13
cdr3_nt: TGTGCCAGCAGTCTATACTCTGGAAACACCATATATTTT
cdr3_aa: CASSLYSGNTIYF

clone_size: .
j_call: TRBJ2-7
d_call: TRBD2
v_call: TRBV4-2
cdr3_length: 15
cdr3_nt: TGTGCCAGCAGCCATGCCGGGACTAGCGGATACGAGCAGTACTTC
cdr3_aa: CASSHAGTSGYEQYF

clone_size: .
j_call: TRBJ1-4
d_call: TRBD1
v_call: TRBV5-4
cdr3_length: 15
cdr3_nt: TGTGCCAGCAGCCCGGGACAGGGAGGTAATGAAAAACTGTTTTTT
cdr3_aa: CASSPGQGGNEKLFF

clone_size: .
j_call: TRBJ1-1
d_call: TRBD1
v_call: TRBV6-5
cdr3_length: 12
cdr3_nt: TGTGCCAGCAGCCGACGGGACAGAGAAGCTTTCTTT
cdr3_aa: CASSRRDREAFF

clone_size: .
j_call: TRBJ1-1
d_call: .
v_call: TRBV7-2
cdr3_length: 17
cdr3_nt: TGTGCCAGCAGCTTCCTACCTGGACAGCGATCCAACACTGAAGCTTTCTTT
cdr3_aa: CASSFLPGQRSNTEAFF

clone_size: few
j_call: TRBJ2-3
d_call: TRBD2
v_call: TRBV6-4
cdr3_length: 16
cdr3_nt: TGTGCCAGCAGTGACTCAGCGGGAGCGCGAGGGGATACGCAGTATTTT
cdr3_aa: CASSDSAGARGDTQYF

clone_size: .
j_call: TRBJ2-1
d_call: .
v_call: TRBV5-6
cdr3_length: 14
cdr3_nt: TGTGCCAGCAGCTCGTATTATCCCTACAATGAGCAGTTCTTC
cdr3_aa: CASSSYYPYNEQFF

clone_size: .
j_call: TRBJ2-1
d_call: .
v_call: TRBV6-4
cdr3_length: 15
cdr3_nt: TGTGCCAGCAGTGGGACAAGCGGCTCCTACAATGAGCAGTTCTTC
cdr3_aa: CASSGTSGSYNEQFF

clone_size: .
j_call: TRBJ1-2
d_call: .
v_call: TRBV29-1
cdr3_length: 13
cdr3_nt: TGCAGCGTCACGGGACCCTATGGATATGGCTACACCTTC
cdr3_aa: CSVTGPYGYGYTF

clone_size: .
j_call: TRBJ2-1
d_call: TRBD2
v_call: TRBV28
cdr3_length: 16
cdr3_nt: TGTGCCAGCCCCCCAATTGGCGGGAGGGCGGTTGGTGAGCAGTTCTTC
cdr3_aa: CASPPIGGRAVGEQFF